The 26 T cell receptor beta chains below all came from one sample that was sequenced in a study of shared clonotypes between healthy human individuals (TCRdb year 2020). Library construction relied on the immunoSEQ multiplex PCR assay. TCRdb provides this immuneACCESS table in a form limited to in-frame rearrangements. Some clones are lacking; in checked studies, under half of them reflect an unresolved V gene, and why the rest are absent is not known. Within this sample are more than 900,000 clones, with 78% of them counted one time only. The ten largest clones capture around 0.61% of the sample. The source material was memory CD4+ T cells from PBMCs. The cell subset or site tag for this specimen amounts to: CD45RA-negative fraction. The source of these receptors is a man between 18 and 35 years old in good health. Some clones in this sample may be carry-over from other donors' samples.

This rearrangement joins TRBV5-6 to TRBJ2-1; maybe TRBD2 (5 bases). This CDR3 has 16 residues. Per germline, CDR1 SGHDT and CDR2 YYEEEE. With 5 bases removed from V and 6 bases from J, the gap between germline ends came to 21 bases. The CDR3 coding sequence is TGTGCCAGCAGTCTCAGGAGCACCGGGGTTGGCAATGAGCAGTTCTTC. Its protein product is CASSLRSTGVGNEQFF.

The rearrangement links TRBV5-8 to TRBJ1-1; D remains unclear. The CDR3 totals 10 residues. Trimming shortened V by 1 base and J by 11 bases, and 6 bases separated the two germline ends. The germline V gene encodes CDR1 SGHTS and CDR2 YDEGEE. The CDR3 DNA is TGTGCCAGCAGCTTGTTGAGGGCTTTCTTT. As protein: CASSLLRAFF.

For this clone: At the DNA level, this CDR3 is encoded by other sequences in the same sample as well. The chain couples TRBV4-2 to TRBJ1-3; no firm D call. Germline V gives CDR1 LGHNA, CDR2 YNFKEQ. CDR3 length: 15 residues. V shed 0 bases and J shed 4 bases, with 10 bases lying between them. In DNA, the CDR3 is TGTGCCAGCAGCCAAGATAGGACGGAGGGAAACACCATATATTTT. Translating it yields CASSQDRTEGNTIYF.

This CDR3 reads CASRRYVANEKLFF. The CDR3 bases are TGTGCCAGCAGGCGGTACGTGGCTAATGAAAAACTGTTTTTT. This sequence joins TRBV28 and TRBJ1-4, with D uncertain. V was shortened by 6 bases and J by 3 bases, with 11 bases between the two germline ends. Germline CDR1 is MDHEN and CDR2 is SYDVKM. The CDR3 consists of 14 residues.

The CDR3 is CASSSRRAADTQYF. Written as DNA, the CDR3 is TGTGCCAGCAGCTCTCGTCGGGCGGCAGATACGCAGTATTTT. The chain links TRBV7-6 to TRBJ2-3; D gene unclear. The CDR3 spans 14 residues. In germline, CDR1 is SGHVS, CDR2 FNYEAQ. Trimming stripped 4 bases from V and 4 bases from J, with 12 bases between.

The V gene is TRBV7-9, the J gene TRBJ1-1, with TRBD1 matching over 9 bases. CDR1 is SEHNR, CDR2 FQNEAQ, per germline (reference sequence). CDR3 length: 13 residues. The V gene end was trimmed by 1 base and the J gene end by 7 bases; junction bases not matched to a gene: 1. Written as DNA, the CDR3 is TGTGCCAGCAGCTTAGGACAGGGGGGTGAAGCTTTCTTT. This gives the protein CASSLGQGGEAFF. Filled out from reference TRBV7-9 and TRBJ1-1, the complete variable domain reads DTGVSQNPRHKITKRGQNVTFRCDPISEHNRLYWYRQTLGQGPEFLTYFQNEAQLEKSRLLSDRFSAERPKGSFSTLEIQRTEQGDSAMYLCASSLGQGGEAFFGQGTRLTVV.

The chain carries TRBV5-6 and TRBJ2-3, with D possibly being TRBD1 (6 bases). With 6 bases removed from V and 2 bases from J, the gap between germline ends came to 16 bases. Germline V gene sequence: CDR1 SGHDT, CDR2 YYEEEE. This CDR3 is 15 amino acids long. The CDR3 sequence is CASTSGQLITDTQYF. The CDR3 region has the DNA TGTGCCAGCACCTCCGGACAGCTAATCACAGATACGCAGTATTTT. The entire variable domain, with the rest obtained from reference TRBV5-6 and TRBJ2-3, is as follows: DAGVTQSPTHLIKTRGQQVTLRCSPKSGHDTVSWYQQALGQGPQFIFQYYEEEERQRGNFPDRFSGHQFPNYSSELNVNALLLGDSALYLCASTSGQLITDTQYFGPGTRLTVL.

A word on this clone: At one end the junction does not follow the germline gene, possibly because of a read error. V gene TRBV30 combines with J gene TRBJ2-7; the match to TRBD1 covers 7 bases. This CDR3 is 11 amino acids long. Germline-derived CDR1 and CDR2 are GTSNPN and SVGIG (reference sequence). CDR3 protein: CAWTGRDSSSF. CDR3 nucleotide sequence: TGTGCCTGGACCGGACGGGACAGTTCAAGTTTC.

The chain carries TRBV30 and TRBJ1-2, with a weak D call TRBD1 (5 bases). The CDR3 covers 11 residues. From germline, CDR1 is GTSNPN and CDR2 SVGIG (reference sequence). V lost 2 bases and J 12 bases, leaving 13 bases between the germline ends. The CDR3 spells CAWSLGGEHTF. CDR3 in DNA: TGTGCCTGGAGTCTGGGGGGGGAACACACCTTC. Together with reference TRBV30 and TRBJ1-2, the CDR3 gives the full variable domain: SQTIHQWPATLVQPVGSPLSLECTVEGTSNPNLYWYRQAAGRGLQLLFYSVGIGQISSEVPQNLSASRPQDRQFILSSKKLLLSDSGFYLCAWSLGGEHTFGSGTRLTVV.

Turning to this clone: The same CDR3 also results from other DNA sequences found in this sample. CDR3 amino acids: CASSLGGRSNQPQHF. The CDR3 nucleotides are TGTGCCAGCAGTTTGGGGGGAAGGAGCAATCAGCCCCAGCATTTT. The chain employs TRBV28 and TRBJ1-5, with D possibly matching TRBD1 (5 bases). The V gene lost 3 bases and the J gene lost 1 base, with 10 bases spanning the gap. This CDR3 contains 15 residues. Germline lookup yields CDR1 MDHEN and CDR2 SYDVKM.

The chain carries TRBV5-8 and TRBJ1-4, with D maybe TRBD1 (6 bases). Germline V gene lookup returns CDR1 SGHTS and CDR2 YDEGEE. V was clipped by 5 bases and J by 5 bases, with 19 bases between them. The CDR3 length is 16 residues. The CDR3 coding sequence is TGTGCCAGCAGTCCCGGACAGTCTGATAACAATGAAAAACTGTTTTTT. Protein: CASSPGQSDNNEKLFF.

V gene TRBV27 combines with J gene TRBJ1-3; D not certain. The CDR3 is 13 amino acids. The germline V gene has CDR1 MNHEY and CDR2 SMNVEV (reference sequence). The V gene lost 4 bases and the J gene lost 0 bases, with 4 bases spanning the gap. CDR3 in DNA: TGTGCCAGCAGTTCTGCCTCTGGAAACACCATATATTTT. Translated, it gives CASSSASGNTIYF.

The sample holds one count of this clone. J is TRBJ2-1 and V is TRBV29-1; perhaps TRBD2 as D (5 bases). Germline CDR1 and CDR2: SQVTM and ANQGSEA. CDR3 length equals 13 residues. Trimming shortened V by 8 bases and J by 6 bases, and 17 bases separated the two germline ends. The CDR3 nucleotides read TGCAGCATTGGCTCCCTCGCGGGCAATGAGCAGTTCTTC. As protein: CSIGSLAGNEQFF.

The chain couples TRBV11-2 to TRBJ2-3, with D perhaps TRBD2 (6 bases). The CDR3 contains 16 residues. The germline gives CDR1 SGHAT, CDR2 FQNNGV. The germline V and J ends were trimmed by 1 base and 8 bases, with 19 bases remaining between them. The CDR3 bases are TGTGCCAGCAGCTTAGCTCCTAGCGCGAGTCATGGTACGCAGTATTTT. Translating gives CASSLAPSASHGTQYF.

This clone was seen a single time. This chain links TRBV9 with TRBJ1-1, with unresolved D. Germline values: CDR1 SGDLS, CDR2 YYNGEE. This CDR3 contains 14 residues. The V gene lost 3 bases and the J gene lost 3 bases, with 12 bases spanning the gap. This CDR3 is CASSAQDVDTEAFF. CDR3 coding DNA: TGTGCCAGCAGCGCGCAGGACGTAGACACTGAAGCTTTCTTT.

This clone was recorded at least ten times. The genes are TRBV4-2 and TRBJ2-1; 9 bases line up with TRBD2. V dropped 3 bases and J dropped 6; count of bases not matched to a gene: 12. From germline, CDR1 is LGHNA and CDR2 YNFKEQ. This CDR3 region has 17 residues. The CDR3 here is CASSQLAGSPQGNEQFF. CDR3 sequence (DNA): TGTGCCAGCAGCCAGCTAGCGGGATCACCTCAGGGCAATGAGCAGTTCTTC.

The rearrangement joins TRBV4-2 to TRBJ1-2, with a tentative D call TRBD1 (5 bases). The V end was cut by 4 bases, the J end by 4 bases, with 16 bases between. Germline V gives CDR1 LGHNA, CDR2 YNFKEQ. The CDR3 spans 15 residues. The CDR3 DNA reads TGTGCCAGCAGCCGCACCAGGGCAGAGGTCTATGGCTACACCTTC. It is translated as CASSRTRAEVYGYTF.

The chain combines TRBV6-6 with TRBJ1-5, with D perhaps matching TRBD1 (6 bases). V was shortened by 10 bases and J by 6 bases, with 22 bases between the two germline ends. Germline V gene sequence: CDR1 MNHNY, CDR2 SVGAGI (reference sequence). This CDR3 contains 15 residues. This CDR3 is CATRNLGGASQPQHF. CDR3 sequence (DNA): TGTGCCACTAGGAACCTTGGGGGGGCGAGTCAGCCCCAGCATTTT.

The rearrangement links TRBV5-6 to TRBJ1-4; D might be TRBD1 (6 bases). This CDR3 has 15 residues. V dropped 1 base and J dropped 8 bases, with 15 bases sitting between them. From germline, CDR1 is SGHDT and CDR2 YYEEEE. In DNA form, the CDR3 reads TGTGCCAGCAGCTTGCGGGTGACAGGACACGAAAAACTGTTTTTT. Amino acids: CASSLRVTGHEKLFF.

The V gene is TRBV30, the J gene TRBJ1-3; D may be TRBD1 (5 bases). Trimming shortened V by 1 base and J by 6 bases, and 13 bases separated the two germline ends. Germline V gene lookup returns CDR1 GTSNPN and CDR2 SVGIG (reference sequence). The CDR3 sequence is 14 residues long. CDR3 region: CAWSASGRTNTIYF. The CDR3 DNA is TGTGCCTGGAGTGCCTCGGGACGGACAAACACCATATATTTT.

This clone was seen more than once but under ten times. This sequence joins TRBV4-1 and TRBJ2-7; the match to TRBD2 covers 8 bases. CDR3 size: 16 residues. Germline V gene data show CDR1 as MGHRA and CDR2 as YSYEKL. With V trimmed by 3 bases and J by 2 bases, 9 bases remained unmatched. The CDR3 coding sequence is TGCGCCAGCAGCCAGGGTGTCGGGAGGGCTCCCTACGAGCAGTACTTC. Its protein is CASSQGVGRAPYEQYF.

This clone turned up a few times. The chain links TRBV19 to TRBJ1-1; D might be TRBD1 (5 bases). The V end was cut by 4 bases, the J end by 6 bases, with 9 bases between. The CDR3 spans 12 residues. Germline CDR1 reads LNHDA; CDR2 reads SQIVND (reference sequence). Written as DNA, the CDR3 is TGTGCCAGTAGTAGGGGACGCGCTGAAGCTTTCTTT. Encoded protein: CASSRGRAEAFF.

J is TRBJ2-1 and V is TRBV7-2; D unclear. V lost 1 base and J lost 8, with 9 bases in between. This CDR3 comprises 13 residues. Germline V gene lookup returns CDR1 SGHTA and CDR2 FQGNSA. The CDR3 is CASSLGVSHEQFF. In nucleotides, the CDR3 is TGTGCCAGCAGCTTAGGGGTATCCCATGAGCAGTTCTTC.

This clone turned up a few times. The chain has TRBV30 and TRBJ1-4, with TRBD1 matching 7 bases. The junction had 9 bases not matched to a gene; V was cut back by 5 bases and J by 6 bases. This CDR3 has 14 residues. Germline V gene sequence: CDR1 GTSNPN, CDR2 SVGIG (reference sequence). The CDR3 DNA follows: TGTGCCTGGCAAGCGGAGGGGGCGCATGAAAAACTGTTTTTT. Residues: CAWQAEGAHEKLFF.

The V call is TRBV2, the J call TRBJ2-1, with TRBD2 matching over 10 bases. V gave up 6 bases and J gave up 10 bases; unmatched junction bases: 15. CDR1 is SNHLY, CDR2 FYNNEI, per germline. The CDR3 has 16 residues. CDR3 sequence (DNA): TGTGCCAGCAGCGCAAGAAGGGGGGCGACTAGCGGGGAGCAGTTCTTC. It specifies CASSARRGATSGEQFF.

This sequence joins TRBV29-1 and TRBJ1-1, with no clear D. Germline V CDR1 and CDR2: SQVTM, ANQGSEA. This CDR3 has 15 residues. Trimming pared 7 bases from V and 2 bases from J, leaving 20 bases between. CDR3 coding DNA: TGCAGCGCCCGAGCCAAACTACGCAGAAACACTGAAGCTTTCTTT. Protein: CSARAKLRRNTEAFF.